The present entry profiles one TCR beta chain with its context. Antigen unknown. Per the germline V gene, CDR1 is MNHNY and CDR2 is SVGAGI (reference sequence). The CDR3 covers 13 residues. V lost 7 bases and J 5 bases, leaving 11 bases between the germline ends. The sample comes from a study of T cell repertoires in cytomegalovirus infection. Overall study: Recently described HLA-C-restricted plus well-studied HLA-B-restricted CMV epitopes were used. Indicated by public TCR beta signatures were CMV infection and matching HLA type.

The study, taken as a whole, reports: Within the response measured ex vivo, HLA-C-restricted CMV-specific TCR beta clonotypes were dominant.

TCRdb re-derived calls from the reads in MiXCR, one entry per CDR3 protein. This table has 680,000 or so distinct CDR3 sequences, around 32% appearing once. The source was cultured PBMCs, collected from culture after CMV antigen stimulation. The J gene is TRBJ2-2, the V gene TRBV6-6; the D is unclear. The clonotype originates from a human donor in good health (CMV status not recorded). Some clones in this sample may be carry-over from other donors' samples. The CDR3 bases are TGTGCCAGCACCCCTTCTGGTACCGGGGAGCTGTTTTTT. It is translated as CASTPSGTGELFF.